This T cell receptor beta chain was profiled in a study of blood T cell repertoires in COVID-19. The overall study: The samples span acute and convalescent COVID-19 from the United States, Italy and Spain. Sources were T cells, B-cell-depleted T cells, or PBMCs; the material itself was cDNA or gDNA.

The V gene's germline CDR1 is LNHNV and CDR2 YYDKDF (reference sequence). There are 14 residues in the CDR3. V gave up 0 bases and J gave up 5 bases, with 10 bases separating them. Original methodology: By means of reference gene primer amplification, nucleated cell counts were estimated. Only in-frame clones appear in the TCRdb table, and some are missing; sequencing was by immunoSEQ multiplex PCR. That table supplies the V and J calls and clone size; D and trimming were determined from the DNA. Here the sample spans about 190,000 clones, roughly 73% being singletons. Sequencing used peripheral blood. The clonotype comes from a woman of 80 years or more with active or convalescent COVID-19. The chain uses TRBV15 and TRBJ2-5, with D unclear. CDR3 bases: TGTGCCACCAGCAGAGATCTGAAACGGGAGACCCAGTACTTC. Its protein product is CATSRDLKRETQYF.